Included here is one T cell receptor beta chain sequence, with context. The data belong to a study of T cell changes during pregnancy in multiple sclerosis. Clones were read by immunoSEQ multiplex PCR, and TCRdb kept only the in-frame ones, dropping some. The table shows about 99,000 clones, with approximately 94% occurring only once. V was pared by 0 bases and J by 2 bases, with 2 bases of the junction left unmatched. This CDR3 comprises 15 residues. From germline, CDR1 is PRHDT and CDR2 FYEKMQ (reference sequence). This sequence joins TRBV13 and TRBJ2-7, with TRBD1 matching over 9 bases. This clonotype was sampled from a female donor with multiple sclerosis, enrolled in a pregnancy study. The specimen comprised peripheral blood, sampled after pregnancy. Here the CDR3 DNA reads TGTGCCAGCAGCTTAGGACAGGGGGCCACCTACGAGCAGTACTTC. Protein: CASSLGQGATYEQYF.